Sequencing of this T cell receptor beta chain was carried out in a study of beta chain features in type 1 diabetes. The wider study: Examination spanned about 110 million sorted cells from all samples. Study-level results: Cells expressing TCR highly could be over-represented by cDNA sequencing. TCRB CDR3s were moderately but significantly shorter in Type 1 diabetes patients in all four CD4+ subsets. Lower insertion and higher deletion counts appeared at VDJ junctions in type 1 diabetes patients.

This CDR3 region has 14 residues. The junction had 12 bases not matched to a gene; V was cut back by 8 bases and J by 10 bases. Germline V gives CDR1 SNHLY, CDR2 FYNNEI. Note on this clone: Its cognate antigen is unknown.

A CD45RO/CCR7/CD25/CD127/CD95/CD27 panel sorted naive, central memory, regulatory and stem cell-like memory CD4+ cells. Every isolated RNA sample was fully reverse transcribed, so sequencing captured expressed TCRB transcripts. Some clones are missing from TCRdb's copy, which holds only in-frame ones; the method was immunoSEQ multiplex PCR. The repertoire includes some 190,000 clones, around 8% of them detected once, and around 0.94% sits in the top ten. Sequenced input: central memory CD4+ T cells from blood. V gene TRBV2 combines with J gene TRBJ2-1; TRBD2 matches 9 bases. This clonotype was obtained from a woman aged 40 to 50 with type 1 diabetes. The DNA for the CDR3 is TGTGCCAGCTCAAGGGCTAGCGGGATAGGAGAGCAGTTCTTC. Its translation is CASSRASGIGEQFF.